This TCR beta chain was captured by sequencing in a study of blood T cell repertoires in COVID-19. The overall study: Italy, Spain and the United States were the sources of the convalescent and acute COVID-19 samples.

Clones were sequenced by immunoSEQ multiplex PCR, and TCRdb holds only the in-frame ones, with some missing. The table includes 63,000 or so clones, about 84% detected once. V was pared by 5 bases and J by 0 bases, with 9 bases of the junction left unmatched. Germline values: CDR1 LNHDA, CDR2 SQIVND (reference sequence). The CDR3 loop spans 19 amino acids. The chain combines TRBV19 with TRBJ1-6, with 11 bases matching TRBD1. The sample consisted of peripheral blood. This receptor was obtained from a human donor in a cohort sampled during active COVID-19. The CDR3 DNA reads as TGTGCCAGTAGTTTGGACAGGGGGCCCGGAAGCTCCTATAATTCACCCCTCCACTTT. Translating gives CASSLDRGPGSSYNSPLHF.